This T cell receptor (beta chain) came from a study of blood T cells in healthy people across ages. Regarding the study as a whole: Fewer expanded clones and more diversity marked long-lived versus aged donors. Per million T cells, the diversity of TCR beta decreased roughly linearly as age advanced.

The authors ran a second PCR of about 7 to 11 cycles using a sample-barcoded 5' primer and a J-beta primer mix. TCRdb reanalysed the 5' RACE reads using MiXCR and keeps one entry per CDR3 protein. This sample yields about 1.1 million distinct CDR3 sequences, of which roughly two fifths are seen a single time; around 14% belongs to the top ten. A minimum of 5.5 micrograms of total RNA was extracted per sample. The CDR3 is 15 amino acids. CDR1 is SGHRS and CDR2 is YFSETQ in the germline V gene. This clonotype was detected many times. The antigen remains undetermined. Germline is not matched at one junction end, which may reflect a read error.

V and J are TRBV5-1 and TRBJ2-6, with a tentative D call TRBD2 (5 bases). Source material: blood. The sequence came from a man younger than 35 in good health. CDR3 protein: CASSLSGSGANVLTF. The CDR3 DNA reads as TGTGCCAGCAGTTTGTCGGGGTCTGGGGCCAACGTCCTGACTTTC.